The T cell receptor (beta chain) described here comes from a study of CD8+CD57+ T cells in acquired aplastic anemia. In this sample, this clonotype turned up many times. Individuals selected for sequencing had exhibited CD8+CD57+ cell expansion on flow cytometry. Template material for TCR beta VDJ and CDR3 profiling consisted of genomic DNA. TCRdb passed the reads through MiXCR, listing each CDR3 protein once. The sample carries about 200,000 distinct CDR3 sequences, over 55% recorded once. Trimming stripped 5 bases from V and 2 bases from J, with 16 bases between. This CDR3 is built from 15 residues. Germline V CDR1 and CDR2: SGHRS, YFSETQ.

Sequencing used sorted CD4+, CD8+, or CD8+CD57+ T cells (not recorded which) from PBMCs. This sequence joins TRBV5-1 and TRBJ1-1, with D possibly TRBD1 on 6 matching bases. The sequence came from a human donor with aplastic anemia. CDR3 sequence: CASREGLGGNTEAFF. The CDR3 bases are TGCGCCAGCAGGGAAGGACTAGGGGGTAACACTGAAGCTTTCTTT. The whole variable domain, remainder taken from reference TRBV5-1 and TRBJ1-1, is KAGVTQTPRYLIKTRGQQVTLSCSPISGHRSVSWYQQTPGQGLQFLFEYFSETQRNKGNFPGRFSGRQFSNSRSEMNVSTLELGDSALYLCASREGLGGNTEAFFGQGTRLTVV.